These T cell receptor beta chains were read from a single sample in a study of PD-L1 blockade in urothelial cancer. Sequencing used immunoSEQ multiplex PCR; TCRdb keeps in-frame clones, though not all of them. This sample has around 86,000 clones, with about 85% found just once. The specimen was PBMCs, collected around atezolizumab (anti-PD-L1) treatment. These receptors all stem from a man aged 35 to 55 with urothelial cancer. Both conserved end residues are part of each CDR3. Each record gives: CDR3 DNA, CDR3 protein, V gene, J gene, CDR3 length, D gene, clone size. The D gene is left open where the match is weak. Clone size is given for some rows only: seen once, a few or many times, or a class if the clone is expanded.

CDR3 DNA: TGTGCCAGTAGTCCCGGACAGCAAGAGACCCAGTACTTC
CDR3 protein: CASSPGQQETQYF
V gene: TRBV19
J gene: TRBJ2-5
CDR3 length: 13
D gene: -
clone size: -

CDR3 DNA: TGTGCCAGCAGAGACCACGGGGGGGATCAGCCCCAGCATTTT
CDR3 protein: CASRDHGGDQPQHF
V gene: TRBV28
J gene: TRBJ1-5
CDR3 length: 14
D gene: -
clone size: -

CDR3 DNA: TGTGCCAGCAGCCCTAGGTCCCTTCTCGGGGAGCTGTTTTTT
CDR3 protein: CASSPRSLLGELFF
V gene: TRBV9
J gene: TRBJ2-2
CDR3 length: 14
D gene: -
clone size: -

CDR3 DNA: TGTGCCAGCAGGGACAGGGGTCAGAACTATGGCTACACCTTC
CDR3 protein: CASRDRGQNYGYTF
V gene: TRBV2
J gene: TRBJ1-2
CDR3 length: 14
D gene: TRBD1
clone size: -

CDR3 DNA: TGTGCTAGTGGTTTGTTAGGACTACCACATTTCTTC
CDR3 protein: CASGLLGLPHFF
V gene: TRBV12-5
J gene: TRBJ2-1
CDR3 length: 12
D gene: -
clone size: few

CDR3 DNA: TGTGCCAGCAGCTTTAATTACAGGGGGCGACCCAGAACTATTGGCTACACCTTC
CDR3 protein: CASSFNYRGRPRTIGYTF
V gene: TRBV7-9
J gene: TRBJ1-2
CDR3 length: 18
D gene: TRBD1
clone size: -

CDR3 DNA: TGTGCCAGCAGCTTGCCGACGGGCCAAGAGACCCAGTACTTC
CDR3 protein: CASSLPTGQETQYF
V gene: TRBV5-5
J gene: TRBJ2-5
CDR3 length: 14
D gene: -
clone size: few

CDR3 DNA: TGTGCCAGCAGTTTGGGGACTAGCGGGAGAAATGAGCAGTTCTTC
CDR3 protein: CASSLGTSGRNEQFF
V gene: TRBV28
J gene: TRBJ2-1
CDR3 length: 15
D gene: TRBD2
clone size: -

CDR3 DNA: TGTGCCAGCAGTGCGAATAGGACACCTTATAGCAATCAGCCCCAGCATTTT
CDR3 protein: CASSANRTPYSNQPQHF
V gene: TRBV21-1
J gene: TRBJ1-5
CDR3 length: 17
D gene: -
clone size: few

CDR3 DNA: TGTGCCAGCAGCCAAGATCGCGGAGGGCGCGGGGAGCTGTTTTTT
CDR3 protein: CASSQDRGGRGELFF
V gene: TRBV14
J gene: TRBJ2-2
CDR3 length: 15
D gene: -
clone size: -

CDR3 DNA: TGTGCCAGCAGCCCCCCCGGACTAGCGGGAGGGGGAAATGAGCAGTTCTTC
CDR3 protein: CASSPPGLAGGGNEQFF
V gene: TRBV11-2
J gene: TRBJ2-1
CDR3 length: 17
D gene: TRBD2
clone size: -

CDR3 DNA: TGTGCCAGCAGGGGACAGCCGAACACTGAAGCTTTCTTT
CDR3 protein: CASRGQPNTEAFF
V gene: TRBV2
J gene: TRBJ1-1
CDR3 length: 13
D gene: TRBD1
clone size: -

CDR3 DNA: TGTGCCAGCAGCAAAGGCAGGGAAATGTCGGGCTATGGCTACACCTTC
CDR3 protein: CASSKGREMSGYGYTF
V gene: TRBV21-1
J gene: TRBJ1-2
CDR3 length: 16
D gene: -
clone size: -

CDR3 DNA: TGCGCCAGCAGCTTGGGACAGGAGAGGGAAGCTTTCTTT
CDR3 protein: CASSLGQEREAFF
V gene: TRBV5-1
J gene: TRBJ1-1
CDR3 length: 13
D gene: -
clone size: -

CDR3 DNA: TGTGCCAGCAGTCCTCCGGGGAATGAAAAACTGTTTTTT
CDR3 protein: CASSPPGNEKLFF
V gene: TRBV27
J gene: TRBJ1-4
CDR3 length: 13
D gene: -
clone size: -

CDR3 DNA: TGTGCCACCAGCAGGCCCTCGGGAACAGATACGCAGTATTTT
CDR3 protein: CATSRPSGTDTQYF
V gene: TRBV15
J gene: TRBJ2-3
CDR3 length: 14
D gene: -
clone size: -

CDR3 DNA: TGTGCCATCAGTGAGTCGGCAGCGGGAAGCGGCTACGAGCAGTACTTC
CDR3 protein: CAISESAAGSGYEQYF
V gene: TRBV10-3
J gene: TRBJ2-7
CDR3 length: 16
D gene: TRBD2
clone size: once

CDR3 DNA: TGTGCCAGCTCGGGACTAGCGGGAGTGTCAGATACGCAGTATTTT
CDR3 protein: CASSGLAGVSDTQYF
V gene: TRBV7-2
J gene: TRBJ2-3
CDR3 length: 15
D gene: TRBD2
clone size: -

CDR3 DNA: TGTGCCAGCAGCTTATGGGGCGAAGAGACCCAGTACTTC
CDR3 protein: CASSLWGEETQYF
V gene: TRBV7-3
J gene: TRBJ2-5
CDR3 length: 13
D gene: -
clone size: -

CDR3 DNA: TGTGCCAGTAGTATTCGACTAGCGGGAAACACCGGGGAGCTGTTTTTT
CDR3 protein: CASSIRLAGNTGELFF
V gene: TRBV19
J gene: TRBJ2-2
CDR3 length: 16
D gene: TRBD2
clone size: -

CDR3 DNA: TGTGCCAGCAGTTTAGCGGGGAACGATCGAGTGTTTTTT
CDR3 protein: CASSLAGNDRVFF
V gene: TRBV28
J gene: TRBJ2-2
CDR3 length: 13
D gene: -
clone size: -

CDR3 DNA: TGCGCCAGCAGCTTGGTTTCGGCAGGGGGCGCTTATGGCTACACCTTC
CDR3 protein: CASSLVSAGGAYGYTF
V gene: TRBV5-1
J gene: TRBJ1-2
CDR3 length: 16
D gene: TRBD1
clone size: few

CDR3 DNA: TGTGCCTGGAGTGGTCGCCTTAGCGGGAGGGCCACAGATACGCAGTATTTT
CDR3 protein: CAWSGRLSGRATDTQYF
V gene: TRBV30
J gene: TRBJ2-3
CDR3 length: 17
D gene: TRBD2
clone size: -

CDR3 DNA: TGTGCCTGGAGAGGCCCCGGATTTAGCGGGAGGCGGGTCACCGGGGAGCTGTTTTTT
CDR3 protein: CAWRGPGFSGRRVTGELFF
V gene: TRBV30
J gene: TRBJ2-2
CDR3 length: 19
D gene: TRBD2
clone size: -

CDR3 DNA: TGTGCCAGCAGGTTCGGGGTAGGAAATCAGCCCCAGCATTTT
CDR3 protein: CASRFGVGNQPQHF
V gene: TRBV28
J gene: TRBJ1-5
CDR3 length: 14
D gene: -
clone size: -

CDR3 DNA: TGTGCCAGCAGTGACCGCCCCGGACAGGGGGCTGACGTCACCTTC
CDR3 protein: CASSDRPGQGADVTF
V gene: TRBV6-1
J gene: TRBJ1-2
CDR3 length: 15
D gene: TRBD1
clone size: -

CDR3 DNA: TGTGCCAGCAGCACCCCGGGACCCGGTCCGGGGGGTCAGCCCCAGCATTTT
CDR3 protein: CASSTPGPGPGGQPQHF
V gene: TRBV7-2
J gene: TRBJ1-5
CDR3 length: 17
D gene: -
clone size: -

CDR3 DNA: TGTGCCAGCAGCGCCAACCCGGGACTAGCAGACTACGAGCAGTACTTC
CDR3 protein: CASSANPGLADYEQYF
V gene: TRBV2
J gene: TRBJ2-7
CDR3 length: 16
D gene: TRBD2
clone size: once

CDR3 DNA: TGTGCCAGCAGTTTAATCCCCTTAGGAGGGTATGGCTACACCTTC
CDR3 protein: CASSLIPLGGYGYTF
V gene: TRBV28
J gene: TRBJ1-2
CDR3 length: 15
D gene: -
clone size: once

CDR3 DNA: TGTGCCAGCAGTGGGGGGAGACAGGGGGTCAATCAGCCCCAGCATTTT
CDR3 protein: CASSGGRQGVNQPQHF
V gene: TRBV6-1
J gene: TRBJ1-5
CDR3 length: 16
D gene: TRBD1
clone size: -

CDR3 DNA: TGTGCCAGCAGCACTTTGATCCTTCCGGGACAGGGGGACTATGAGCAGTTCTTC
CDR3 protein: CASSTLILPGQGDYEQFF
V gene: TRBV21-1
J gene: TRBJ2-1
CDR3 length: 18
D gene: -
clone size: once

CDR3 DNA: TGTGCCAGCAGTGTCACCGGCCGGCGGTACACCTTC
CDR3 protein: CASSVTGRRYTF
V gene: TRBV6-1
J gene: TRBJ1-2
CDR3 length: 12
D gene: -
clone size: -

CDR3 DNA: TGTGCCAGCAGCTTAGGTCCCTCTAGAGGAGCCTACAATGAGCAGTTCTTC
CDR3 protein: CASSLGPSRGAYNEQFF
V gene: TRBV11-3
J gene: TRBJ2-1
CDR3 length: 17
D gene: -
clone size: -

CDR3 DNA: TGTGCCAGCAGCCATTTACTAGCGGGAAGGGTAGATACGCAGTATTTT
CDR3 protein: CASSHLLAGRVDTQYF
V gene: TRBV4-2
J gene: TRBJ2-3
CDR3 length: 16
D gene: TRBD2
clone size: -